Below, one T cell receptor (beta chain) is given with its context. Its antigen is unknown. The data belong to a study of cytomegalovirus exposure and HLA in healthy donors. The study, taken as a whole, reports: Within a later analysis, the majority of CMV-associated TCR beta chains appeared HLA-restricted. Most TCR sequences showed up rarely, but some public TCRs showed up in many donors. An analysis was carried out at a later point. It showed that HLA-associated TCR beta chains were more clonally expanded than equally common non-associated chains.

The CDR3 has 16 residues. The trim removed 3 bases at V and 4 bases at J, leaving 6 bases unmatched. Germline CDR1 SGHTA, CDR2 FQGTGA. The PCR contained 60 Vbeta and 13 Jbeta primers. Here immunoSEQ multiplex PCR was the method, and the copy in TCRdb shows in-frame clones only, minus some. This sample yields roughly 250,000 clones, of which 84% are seen a single time; approximately 2% belongs to the top ten. Sequencing input: PBMCs. The TCR was taken from a woman aged 35 to 49 in good health and CMV-seropositive. V is TRBV7-3 and J is TRBJ2-3, with 11 bases fitting TRBD2. CDR3 protein: CASSFGIAGGADTQYF. In nucleotides, the CDR3 is TGTGCCAGCAGCTTTGGGATAGCGGGAGGGGCAGATACGCAGTATTTT.